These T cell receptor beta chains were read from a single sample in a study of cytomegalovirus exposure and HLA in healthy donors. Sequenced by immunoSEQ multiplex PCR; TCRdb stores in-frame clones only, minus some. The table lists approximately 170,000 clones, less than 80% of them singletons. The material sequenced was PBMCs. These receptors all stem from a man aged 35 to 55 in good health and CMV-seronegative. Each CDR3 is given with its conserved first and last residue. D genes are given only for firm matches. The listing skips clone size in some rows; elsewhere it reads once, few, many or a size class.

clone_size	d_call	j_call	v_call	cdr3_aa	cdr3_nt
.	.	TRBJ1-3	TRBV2	CASTSTPSISGNTIYF	TGTGCCAGCACATCAACACCTAGTATCTCTGGAAACACCATATATTTT
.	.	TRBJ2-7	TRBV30	CAWRVSGVSYEQYF	TGTGCCTGGAGAGTGTCAGGGGTTTCCTACGAGCAGTACTTC
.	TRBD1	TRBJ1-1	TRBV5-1	CASSTLTGENTEAFF	TGCGCCAGCAGCACCTTGACAGGGGAGAACACTGAAGCTTTCTTT
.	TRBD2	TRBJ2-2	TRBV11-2	CASSSLAGNTGELFF	TGTGCCAGCAGCTCCTTAGCGGGAAACACCGGGGAGCTGTTTTTT
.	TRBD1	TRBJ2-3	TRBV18	CASSQLSDRVGADTQYF	TGTGCCAGCTCCCAACTTTCCGACAGGGTAGGGGCAGATACGCAGTATTTT
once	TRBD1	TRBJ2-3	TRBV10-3	CAISRLGDRGSGTSSDTQYF	TGTGCCATCAGTCGGCTGGGGGACAGGGGGTCCGGGACTAGTTCAGATACGCAGTATTTT
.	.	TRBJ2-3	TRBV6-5	CASSYSRGTYTDTQYF	TGTGCCAGCAGTTACTCGAGGGGGACCTACACAGATACGCAGTATTTT
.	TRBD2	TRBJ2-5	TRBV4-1	CASSLAGTIQETQYF	TGCGCCAGCAGCCTCGCCGGGACTATCCAAGAGACCCAGTACTTC
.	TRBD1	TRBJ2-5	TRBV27	CASRLTGTTTQYF	TGTGCCAGCAGACTGACAGGGACGACGACCCAGTACTTC
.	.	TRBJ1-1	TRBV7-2	CASSLTGRTEAFF	TGTGCCAGCAGCTTAACGGGGAGGACTGAAGCTTTCTTT
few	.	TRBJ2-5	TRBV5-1	CASRPGSSETQYF	TGCGCCAGCAGACCGGGGTCGTCGGAGACCCAGTACTTC
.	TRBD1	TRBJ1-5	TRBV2	CASSPTGEQPQHF	TGTGCCAGCAGTCCAACAGGGGAACAGCCCCAGCATTTT
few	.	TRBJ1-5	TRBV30	CAWSVEGEGLSSNQPQHF	TGTGCCTGGAGTGTAGAGGGGGAAGGACTTAGTAGCAATCAGCCCCAGCATTTT
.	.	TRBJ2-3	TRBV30	CAWDSRADTQYF	TGTGCCTGGGATTCCCGGGCAGATACGCAGTATTTT
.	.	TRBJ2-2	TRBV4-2	CASSQQVETLTGELFF	TGTGCCAGCAGCCAGCAAGTAGAGACTCTCACCGGGGAGCTGTTTTTT
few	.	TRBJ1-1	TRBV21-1	CASSKPDQNTEAFF	TGTGCCAGCAGCAAACCAGATCAGAACACTGAAGCTTTCTTT
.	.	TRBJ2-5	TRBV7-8	CASSLAEQQETQYF	TGTGCCAGCAGCTTAGCGGAGCAACAAGAGACCCAGTACTTC
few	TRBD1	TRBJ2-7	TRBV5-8	CASSLVGTASYEQYF	TGTGCCAGCAGCTTGGTTGGGACAGCCTCCTACGAGCAGTACTTC